This entry is about one TCR beta chain. Germline V gene lookup returns CDR1 KGHSH and CDR2 LQKENI. The V and J ends lost 2 bases and 0 bases respectively, with 10 bases between them. The CDR3 extends over 15 amino acids. In the authors' methods: It was from reference gene primer amplification that nucleated cell counts were estimated. Data came from immunoSEQ multiplex PCR; TCRdb stores just in-frame clones and leaves some out. That table supplies the V and J calls and clone size; D and trimming were determined from the DNA. The sample lists a few hundred thousand clones, approximately 82% occurring once. The data derive from a study of blood T cell repertoires in COVID-19. Study-wide background: COVID-19 samples, acute and convalescent, were from the United States, Italy and Spain. Sources were T cells, B-cell-depleted T cells, or PBMCs; the material itself was cDNA or gDNA.

This sequence joins TRBV18 and TRBJ1-1; no clear D gene. Sequenced sample: peripheral blood. This sequence originates from a man in his forties or fifties who had recovered from COVID-19. For the CDR3, the DNA is TGTGCCAGCTCACCATTTGGGCCCATGAACACTGAAGCTTTCTTT. This translates into CASSPFGPMNTEAFF.